Listed here are 22 T cell receptor beta chains from one sample, sequenced in a study of Graves' ophthalmopathy and Graves' hyperthyroidism. Investigators amplified TCR beta CDR3 regions from RNA transcripts. HTBI primers were employed in first-round RT-PCR, then a second-round multiplex PCR followed. MiXCR, run by TCRdb on the multiplex PCR reads, gives a single entry per CDR3 protein. The profile covers approximately 410,000 distinct CDR3 sequences, with 15% appearing a single time and roughly 7% taken by the ten largest. Sequenced: peripheral blood. These receptors originate from a woman aged 18-30 years with stable Graves' hyperthyroidism.

The rearrangement joins TRBV6-1 to TRBJ2-7, with D perhaps TRBD1 (6 bases). CDR3 size: 15 residues. Germline V gene sequence: CDR1 MNHNS, CDR2 SASEGT. Trimming pared 1 base from V and 4 bases from J, leaving 14 bases between. DNA of the CDR3: TGTGCCAGCAGTGAAGACACGGGGACACCTTACGAGCAGTACTTC. This translates into CASSEDTGTPYEQYF.

This clonotype was observed at least ten times. The V and J genes are TRBV20-1 and TRBJ2-5, with D possibly being TRBD2 (7 bases). The germline gives CDR1 DFQATT, CDR2 SNEGSKA (reference sequence). The V gene lost 3 bases and the J gene lost 4 bases, with 18 bases spanning the gap. The length of the CDR3 is 15 residues. CDR3 nucleotides: TGCAGTGCTAGTTCTGGGGGCGGGGGTAGAGAGACCCAGTACTTC. Protein: CSASSGGGGRETQYF.

This clonotype was seen repeatedly, ten times or more. The chain carries TRBV6-2 or TRBV6-3 and TRBJ1-1; 7 bases are a match to TRBD1. The CDR3 extends over 14 amino acids. Germline V gene sequence: CDR1 MNHEY, CDR2 SVGEGT. V shed 2 bases and J 4 bases; nucleotides not matched to a gene: 4. The CDR3 region has the DNA TGTGCCAGCAGTTACCCGACAGGGATCACTGAAGCTTTCTTT. It specifies CASSYPTGITEAFF.

This clonotype appeared many times. This chain joins TRBV3-1 and TRBJ2-7; D unresolved. V lost 4 bases and J lost 5, with 18 bases in between. Germline lookup yields CDR1 LGHDT and CDR2 YNNKEL (reference sequence). CDR3 length: 15 residues. In nucleotides, the CDR3 is TGTGCCAGCAGCCCATTGAGGCTGAATTGGGACGAGCAGTACTTC. Encoded protein: CASSPLRLNWDEQYF.

In its sample, this clonotype was seen many times. V usage is TRBV6-1 and J usage is TRBJ1-1, with TRBD1 as a possible D gene (5 bases). This CDR3 contains 15 residues. Germline lookup yields CDR1 MNHNS and CDR2 SASEGT. V was pared by 7 bases and J by 3 bases, with 18 bases between. CDR3 region: CASNSFQGEDTEAFF. In nucleotides, the CDR3 is TGTGCCAGCAACTCCTTCCAGGGCGAGGACACTGAAGCTTTCTTT.

This clonotype has at least ten counts. The CDR3 DNA follows: TGTGCCAGTGGACGTCCCGGGACAGGGTTGGGTACTGAAGCTTTCTTT. Translating gives CASGRPGTGLGTEAFF. V is TRBV6-1 and J is TRBJ1-1; 9 nucleotides align to TRBD1. CDR3 length: 16 amino acids. Trimming cost V 9 bases and J 5 bases; bases outside gene matches: 16. Germline V gene data show CDR1 as MNHNS and CDR2 as SASEGT.

J is TRBJ1-2 and V is TRBV28; D not resolved. Trimming cost V 3 bases and J 7 bases, with 9 bases left between them. Germline CDR1 reads MDHEN; CDR2 reads SYDVKM. This CDR3 comprises 12 residues. The CDR3, as DNA: TGTGCCAGCAGTTTCCCTAACGGTGGCTACACCTTC. Residues: CASSFPNGGYTF.

The chain is built from TRBV7-2 and TRBJ1-3, with D unclear. CDR3 length equals 13 residues. Trimming took 4 bases from V and 2 from J, leaving 6 bases between them. Germline V CDR1 and CDR2: SGHTA, FQGNSA. For the CDR3, the DNA is TGTGCCAGCAGCTCCACCACTGGAAACACCATATATTTT. The encoded protein is CASSSTTGNTIYF. The full variable domain, its missing parts supplied by reference TRBV7-2 and TRBJ1-3, is GAGVSQSPSNKVTEKGKDVELRCDPISGHTALYWYRQSLGQGLEFLIYFQGNSAPDKSGLPSDRFSAERTGGSVSTLTIQRTQQEDSAVYLCASSSTTGNTIYFGEGSWLTVV.

As for this clonotype: A much larger clone differs from this one at a single base, so this may be a read error. J is TRBJ2-5 and V is TRBV2; D is ambiguous. This CDR3 comprises 13 residues. Looked up from germline, CDR1 is SNHLY and CDR2 is FYNNEI. The CDR3 DNA follows: TGTGCCAGCAGTGTAGAGGTTCAAGAGGCCCAGGACTTC. Encoded protein: CASSVEVQEAQDF.

Comment on this clonotype: It may be a read error: a sequence one base away is much more abundant. J is TRBJ2-2 and V is TRBV20-1, with D perhaps matching TRBD1 (6 bases). Trimming shortened V by 8 bases and J by 6 bases, and 10 bases separated the two germline ends. Germline values: CDR1 DFQATT, CDR2 SNEGSKA (reference sequence). The CDR3 has 11 residues. The DNA of the CDR3 is TGCAGTCCCGGACAGCCCGGGGAGCTGTTTTTT. Translation: CSPGQPGELFF.

The rearrangement links TRBV6-1 to TRBJ2-2, with 9 nucleotides matching TRBD1. V lost 1 base and J lost 3; bases outside the gene matches: 0. Germline V gene lookup returns CDR1 MNHNS and CDR2 SASEGT. This CDR3 is built from 15 residues. CDR3 sequence: CASSEGTGDTGELFF. CDR3 nucleotide sequence: TGTGCCAGCAGTGAAGGGACAGGGGACACCGGGGAGCTGTTTTTT.

This clonotype was seen ten or more times. The CDR3 bases are TGTGCCAGCAGCGCAGCAGAGGGTCATGGCTACACCTTC. Translated: CASSAAEGHGYTF. The chain is built from TRBV7-9 and TRBJ1-2; D ambiguous. Germline CDR1 is SEHNR and CDR2 is FQNEAQ (reference sequence). V lost 5 bases and J 6 bases, leaving 13 bases between the germline ends. The CDR3 extends over 13 amino acids. Variable domain in full (rest from reference TRBV7-9 and TRBJ1-2): DTGVSQNPRHKITKRGQNVTFRCDPISEHNRLYWYRQTLGQGPEFLTYFQNEAQLEKSRLLSDRFSAERPKGSFSTLEIQRTEQGDSAMYLCASSAAEGHGYTFGSGTRLTVV.

With respect to this clonotype: One junction end does not reproduce the germline sequence, and a read error may be involved. J is TRBJ1-3 and V is TRBV7-2; D is uncertain. This CDR3 is built from 14 residues. Germline V CDR1 and CDR2: SGHTA, FQGNSA. CDR3 DNA sequence: TGTGCCAGCAGCTTCTTGCTCTCTGGAAACACTATATATTTT. Translated: CASSFLLSGNTIYF.

This chain uses TRBV11-3 with TRBJ1-1; 10 bases map to TRBD1. After removal of 5 bases from V and 6 bases from J, the junction contained 9 bases not matched to a gene. Germline lookup yields CDR1 SGHNT and CDR2 YENEEA. The CDR3 covers 15 residues. The CDR3 reads CASSPRTGGLAEAFF. CDR3 coding DNA: TGTGCCAGCAGCCCACGGACAGGGGGACTCGCTGAAGCTTTCTTT. Complete variable domain (other parts from reference TRBV11-3 and TRBJ1-1): EAGVVQSPRYKIIEKKQPVAFWCNPISGHNTLYWYLQNLGQGPELLIRYENEEAVDDSQLPKDRFSAERLKGVDSTLKIQPAELGDSAVYLCASSPRTGGLAEAFFGQGTRLTVV.

There are a few counts of this clonotype. The chain couples TRBV11-2 to TRBJ2-3; TRBD2 matches 8 bases. Germline V lookup: CDR1 SGHAT, CDR2 FQNNGV. The CDR3 runs 15 residues. V lost 0 bases to trimming and J lost 6 bases; unmatched junction nucleotides: 5. CDR3 in DNA: TGTGCCAGCAGCTTAGACGGGGGGGCAGTTGATACGCAGTATTTT. Its translation: CASSLDGGAVDTQYF.

There are many counts of this clonotype. The genes are TRBV12-5 and TRBJ2-2, with D uncertain. This CDR3 spans 12 amino acids. The V end was cut by 6 bases, the J end by 7 bases, with 9 bases between. Germline loops: CDR1 LGHNT, CDR2 FRNRAP. DNA for the CDR3: TGTGCTAGTGGCCAAGCGATCGGGGAGCTGTTTTTT. Protein: CASGQAIGELFF.

This clonotype was picked up many times. The V call is TRBV4-1, the J call TRBJ2-7, with 9 bases fitting TRBD1. The CDR3 runs 16 residues. J lost 0 bases, V lost 5 bases, and 8 bases had no gene match. The germline V gene has CDR1 MGHRA and CDR2 YSYEKL. CDR3: CASSLITGGSSYEQYF. CDR3 DNA sequence: TGCGCCAGCAGCTTAATTACAGGGGGCAGCTCCTACGAGCAGTACTTC.

This clonotype was seen many times. The V gene is TRBV6-1, the J gene TRBJ1-5, with 11 bases matching TRBD1. J was trimmed by 0 bases and V by 6 bases; bases with no gene match: 4. Germline V gene lookup returns CDR1 MNHNS and CDR2 SASEGT. The CDR3 contains 16 residues. CDR3 DNA sequence: TGTGCCAGCAGGGCGGGACAGGGGGTTAGCAATCAGCCCCAGCATTTT. Translated: CASRAGQGVSNQPQHF.

This clonotype was counted ten times or more. The genes are TRBV7-2 and TRBJ1-6; 7 nucleotides match TRBD1. The length of the CDR3 is 15 residues. CDR1 and CDR2 from the germline V gene are SGHTA and FQGNSA. Trimming removed 4 bases from V and 4 bases from J; junction bases left unmatched: 4. CDR3 nucleotide sequence: TGTGCCAGCAGCTGGGACAGCCCGTATAATTCACCCCTCCACTTT. Protein: CASSWDSPYNSPLHF.

This clonotype was found a few times. The genes are TRBV2 and TRBJ2-2, with TRBD1 matching 7 bases. CDR3 length equals 14 residues. CDR1 is SNHLY and CDR2 is FYNNEI in the germline V gene. Trimming removed 6 bases from V and 1 base from J; junction bases left unmatched: 2. Here the CDR3 DNA reads TGTGCCAGCAGGAACAGGGGGAACACCGGGGAGCTGTTTTTT. Residues: CASRNRGNTGELFF. The full variable domain, its missing parts supplied by reference TRBV2 and TRBJ2-2, is EPEVTQTPSHQVTQMGQEVILRCVPISNHLYFYWYRQILGQKVEFLVSFYNNEISEKSEIFDDQFSVERPDGSNFTLKIRSTKLEDSAMYFCASRNRGNTGELFFGEGSRLTVL.

This clonotype was counted many times. J is TRBJ2-6 and V is TRBV2; D uncertain. Deletions cut 3 bases from V and 11 bases from J, with 11 bases between. The CDR3 length is 13 residues. Germline V lookup: CDR1 SNHLY, CDR2 FYNNEI. The CDR3: CASSESGPDVLTF. CDR3 bases: TGTGCCAGCAGTGAGTCCGGTCCCGACGTCCTGACTTTC.

The chain employs TRBV9 and TRBJ2-5, with TRBD2 matching 14 bases. V shed 2 bases, J shed 4 bases, and the junction held 7 bases outside the gene matches. From germline, CDR1 is SGDLS and CDR2 YYNGEE. This CDR3 is 17 amino acids long. DNA for the CDR3: TGTGCCAGCAGCGTTGGGACTAGCGGGGGTTTTAGAGAGACCCAGTACTTC. It yields the protein CASSVGTSGGFRETQYF.